Here is one T cell receptor (beta chain) with its context. The V segment lost 6 bases and the J segment 5 bases; nucleotides outside the gene matches: 6. Germline V lookup: CDR1 SQVTM, CDR2 ANQGSEA. This CDR3 comprises 13 residues. Here immunoSEQ multiplex PCR was the method, and the copy in TCRdb shows in-frame clones only, minus some. The repertoire consists of hundreds of thousands of clones, with 70% to 90% occurring once and the leading ten covering roughly 0.0094%. The source of the sample is a study of shared T cell receptors in the human thymus. These data were likewise used in another study, on human thymus T cells. That work contributes: Donors were healthy Finnish babies undergoing corrective operations for congenital heart defects. Corrective cardiac operations yielded the resected thymus tissue. Across thymic and blood repertoires, the usage of V and J genes appeared to be biased. There were highly overlapping thymic repertoires among unrelated individuals, as related research reported.

The chain has TRBV29-1 and TRBJ1-5; 8 nucleotides agree with TRBD1. This sequence was found in a boy in the first two years of life with a congenital heart defect. Sequenced sample: thymocytes. In DNA form, the CDR3 reads TGCAGCGTGGGCCAGGGGGCGGATCAGCCCCAGCATTTT. Translating it yields CSVGQGADQPQHF.